These T cell receptor beta chains were read from a single sample in a study of blood T cell repertoires in COVID-19. Only in-frame clones appear in the TCRdb table, and some are missing; sequencing was by immunoSEQ multiplex PCR. Here the sample spans a few hundred thousand clones, about 83% being singletons. Sequencing was carried out using peripheral blood. The receptors originated from a woman aged 25 to 39 with COVID-19, enrolled during active disease. CDR3s include the opening cysteine and the closing phenylalanine or tryptophan. Each record gives: J gene, V gene, CDR3 length, clone size, D gene, CDR3 protein, CDR3 DNA. D genes are given only for firm matches. Only some rows state a clone size, as once, few, many or a class for expanded clones.

j_gene: TRBJ2-7; v_gene: TRBV5-1; len: 14; abundance: .; d_gene: .; CDR3aa: CASSQDSVSYEQYF; CDR3nt: TGCGCCAGCAGCCAGGACAGTGTCTCCTACGAGCAGTACTTC
j_gene: TRBJ2-7; v_gene: TRBV25-1; len: 14; abundance: .; d_gene: .; CDR3aa: CASSELDTSYEQYF; CDR3nt: TGTGCCAGCAGTGAATTAGACACCTCCTACGAGCAGTACTTC
j_gene: TRBJ1-1; v_gene: TRBV15; len: 15; abundance: .; d_gene: .; CDR3aa: CATSSDPTGNTEAFF; CDR3nt: TGTGCCACCAGCAGCGACCCAACAGGGAACACTGAAGCTTTCTTT
j_gene: TRBJ1-1; v_gene: TRBV19; len: 13; abundance: .; d_gene: TRBD1; CDR3aa: CASSTRQGTEAFF; CDR3nt: TGTGCCAGTAGTACCCGACAGGGGACTGAAGCTTTCTTT
j_gene: TRBJ2-7; v_gene: TRBV30; len: 15; abundance: few; d_gene: TRBD1; CDR3aa: CAWSPGTASSYEQYF; CDR3nt: TGTGCCTGGAGCCCCGGGACAGCCAGCTCCTACGAGCAGTACTTC
j_gene: TRBJ2-5; v_gene: TRBV5-1; len: 14; abundance: .; d_gene: .; CDR3aa: CASSLEAGRETQYF; CDR3nt: TGCGCCAGCAGCTTGGAGGCGGGGCGGGAGACCCAGTACTTC
j_gene: TRBJ1-1; v_gene: TRBV10-3; len: 14; abundance: once; d_gene: TRBD1; CDR3aa: CAIRTDRVNTEAFF; CDR3nt: TGTGCCATCAGGACGGACAGGGTGAACACTGAAGCTTTCTTT
j_gene: TRBJ1-2; v_gene: TRBV27; len: 16; abundance: .; d_gene: TRBD1; CDR3aa: CATTPGQGVTNYGYTF; CDR3nt: TGTGCCACGACGCCGGGACAGGGGGTAACCAACTATGGCTACACCTTC
j_gene: TRBJ1-2; v_gene: TRBV7-9; len: 15; abundance: .; d_gene: .; CDR3aa: CASSLAGHGGYGYTF; CDR3nt: TGTGCCAGCAGCTTAGCAGGACATGGAGGGTATGGCTACACCTTC
j_gene: TRBJ1-1; v_gene: TRBV7-3; len: 14; abundance: few; d_gene: .; CDR3aa: CASSPSSGGTEAFF; CDR3nt: TGTGCCAGCAGCCCCTCCAGCGGGGGCACTGAAGCTTTCTTT
j_gene: TRBJ2-1; v_gene: TRBV29-1; len: 14; abundance: once; d_gene: .; CDR3aa: CSVDAGSNFNEQFF; CDR3nt: TGCAGCGTTGATGCGGGCTCCAACTTCAATGAGCAGTTCTTC
j_gene: TRBJ2-5; v_gene: TRBV28; len: 14; abundance: .; d_gene: TRBD1; CDR3aa: CASSPGDSQETQYF; CDR3nt: TGTGCCAGCAGTCCAGGGGACAGCCAAGAGACCCAGTACTTC
j_gene: TRBJ1-1; v_gene: TRBV28; len: 14; abundance: .; d_gene: .; CDR3aa: CASSLTEGGTEAFF; CDR3nt: TGTGCCAGCAGTTTGACTGAAGGGGGCACTGAAGCTTTCTTT
j_gene: TRBJ2-3; v_gene: TRBV11-2; len: 16; abundance: .; d_gene: .; CDR3aa: CASTSPMSRFPDTQYF; CDR3nt: TGTGCCAGCACCTCCCCCATGAGCAGGTTCCCAGATACGCAGTATTTT
j_gene: TRBJ2-7; v_gene: TRBV5-1; len: 15; abundance: .; d_gene: TRBD1; CDR3aa: CASSTGQGASYEQYF; CDR3nt: TGCGCCAGCAGCACCGGACAGGGGGCATCCTACGAGCAGTACTTC
j_gene: TRBJ2-1; v_gene: TRBV6-5; len: 16; abundance: .; d_gene: .; CDR3aa: CASSYGAGWGYNEQFF; CDR3nt: TGTGCCAGCAGTTACGGGGCAGGCTGGGGCTACAATGAGCAGTTCTTC
j_gene: TRBJ1-1; v_gene: TRBV27; len: 12; abundance: few; d_gene: TRBD1; CDR3aa: CASSLYRGRAFF; CDR3nt: TGTGCCAGCAGTTTATACAGGGGCAGAGCTTTCTTT
j_gene: TRBJ1-2; v_gene: TRBV7-9; len: 11; abundance: .; d_gene: .; CDR3aa: CASSRGAGYTF; CDR3nt: TGTGCCAGCAGCCGAGGAGCTGGCTACACCTTC
j_gene: TRBJ2-1; v_gene: TRBV5-3; len: 17; abundance: .; d_gene: TRBD2; CDR3aa: CANRDTGTSGRVVEQFF; CDR3nt: TGTGCCAATCGGGACACCGGGACTAGCGGGAGAGTTGTTGAGCAGTTCTTC
j_gene: TRBJ2-3; v_gene: TRBV6-1; len: 15; abundance: few; d_gene: .; CDR3aa: CASSEVQGQTDTQYF; CDR3nt: TGTGCCAGCAGTGAAGTCCAGGGGCAGACAGATACGCAGTATTTT
j_gene: TRBJ1-5; v_gene: TRBV27; len: 12; abundance: .; d_gene: .; CDR3aa: CASSSSGQPQHF; CDR3nt: TGTGCCAGCAGTTCTTCCGGGCAGCCCCAGCATTTT
j_gene: TRBJ1-3; v_gene: TRBV18; len: 18; abundance: .; d_gene: TRBD1; CDR3aa: CASSPLPGQSISGNTIYF; CDR3nt: TGTGCCAGCTCACCTCTTCCGGGACAGTCTATCTCTGGAAACACCATATATTTT
j_gene: TRBJ2-7; v_gene: TRBV9; len: 18; abundance: .; d_gene: TRBD1; CDR3aa: CASSAHPLRDRGFYEQYF; CDR3nt: TGTGCCAGCAGCGCACATCCCCTCCGGGACAGGGGCTTCTACGAGCAGTACTTC
j_gene: TRBJ2-3; v_gene: TRBV28; len: 15; abundance: .; d_gene: .; CDR3aa: CASSLGAQSTDTQYF; CDR3nt: TGTGCCAGCAGTTTAGGAGCGCAAAGCACAGATACGCAGTATTTT
j_gene: TRBJ2-3; v_gene: TRBV5-1; len: 15; abundance: .; d_gene: .; CDR3aa: CASSLRDYREDTQYF; CDR3nt: TGCGCCAGCAGCTTAAGGGACTACAGGGAAGATACGCAGTATTTT
j_gene: TRBJ2-3; v_gene: TRBV7-3; len: 15; abundance: once; d_gene: .; CDR3aa: CASSLTGGPADTQYF; CDR3nt: TGTGCCAGCAGCTTAACGGGGGGGCCGGCAGATACGCAGTATTTT
j_gene: TRBJ1-6; v_gene: TRBV15; len: 14; abundance: .; d_gene: .; CDR3aa: CATGSDRTNSPLHF; CDR3nt: TGTGCCACCGGGTCTGACAGGACCAATTCACCCCTCCACTTT
j_gene: TRBJ2-5; v_gene: TRBV3-1/TRBV3-2; len: 16; abundance: .; d_gene: TRBD1; CDR3aa: CASSPATGGVQETQYF; CDR3nt: TGTGCCAGCAGCCCAGCGACAGGGGGGGTACAAGAGACCCAGTACTTC
j_gene: TRBJ2-7; v_gene: TRBV5-6; len: 13; abundance: .; d_gene: .; CDR3aa: CASSLGQSYEQYF; CDR3nt: TGTGCCAGCAGCTTGGGACAGTCCTACGAGCAGTACTTC
j_gene: TRBJ1-3; v_gene: TRBV5-1; len: 17; abundance: few; d_gene: TRBD1; CDR3aa: CASSLSNNRGPGNTIYF; CDR3nt: TGCGCCAGCAGCTTGTCCAATAACAGGGGGCCTGGAAACACCATATATTTT
j_gene: TRBJ1-5; v_gene: TRBV19; len: 14; abundance: few; d_gene: .; CDR3aa: CASSIGQINQPQHF; CDR3nt: TGTGCCAGTAGTATAGGGCAGATAAATCAGCCCCAGCATTTT
j_gene: TRBJ1-2; v_gene: TRBV28; len: 16; abundance: .; d_gene: .; CDR3aa: CASSLGLAAPPEGYTF; CDR3nt: TGTGCCAGCAGTTTAGGGCTAGCAGCCCCACCGGAGGGCTACACCTTC
j_gene: TRBJ2-3; v_gene: TRBV19; len: 14; abundance: once; d_gene: TRBD2; CDR3aa: CASSIGLAGDTQYF; CDR3nt: TGTGCCAGTAGTATAGGACTAGCGGGCGATACGCAGTATTTT
j_gene: TRBJ1-6; v_gene: TRBV2; len: 17; abundance: .; d_gene: .; CDR3aa: CASRGDRSLAENSPLHF; CDR3nt: TGTGCCAGCAGGGGAGACCGCTCCCTCGCGGAGAATTCACCCCTCCACTTT
j_gene: TRBJ2-3; v_gene: TRBV29-1; len: 13; abundance: .; d_gene: .; CDR3aa: CSVRPSGTDTQYF; CDR3nt: TGCAGCGTTCGCCCTAGCGGCACAGATACGCAGTATTTT
j_gene: TRBJ1-1; v_gene: TRBV7-2; len: 16; abundance: .; d_gene: .; CDR3aa: CASSLARGGHVTEAFF; CDR3nt: TGTGCCAGCAGCTTAGCGCGGGGGGGGCATGTCACTGAAGCTTTCTTT
j_gene: TRBJ2-1; v_gene: TRBV29-1; len: 19; abundance: .; d_gene: TRBD2; CDR3aa: CSVGYPGLAGVVTYNEQFF; CDR3nt: TGCAGCGTTGGATACCCGGGACTAGCGGGGGTAGTAACCTACAATGAGCAGTTCTTC
j_gene: TRBJ1-2; v_gene: TRBV29-1; len: 15; abundance: .; d_gene: .; CDR3aa: CSVGVRSNSLYGYTF; CDR3nt: TGCAGCGTTGGTGTTCGGAGTAACTCCCTCTATGGCTACACCTTC
j_gene: TRBJ1-1; v_gene: TRBV10-3; len: 14; abundance: .; d_gene: .; CDR3aa: CAITPGQMNTEAFF; CDR3nt: TGTGCCATCACCCCCGGACAGATGAACACTGAAGCTTTCTTT
j_gene: TRBJ2-3; v_gene: TRBV2; len: 14; abundance: .; d_gene: .; CDR3aa: CASSRQVDTDTQYF; CDR3nt: TGTGCCAGCAGTCGACAGGTTGACACAGATACGCAGTATTTT
j_gene: TRBJ1-2; v_gene: TRBV7-2; len: 15; abundance: .; d_gene: .; CDR3aa: CASSLGGGRSYGYTF; CDR3nt: TGTGCCAGCAGCTTAGGGGGGGGCAGGAGCTATGGCTACACCTTC
j_gene: TRBJ1-5; v_gene: TRBV4-3; len: 15; abundance: .; d_gene: .; CDR3aa: CASSQDAGRDQPQHF; CDR3nt: TGCGCCAGCAGCCAAGATGCGGGAAGAGATCAGCCCCAGCATTTT
j_gene: TRBJ2-7; v_gene: TRBV5-4; len: 16; abundance: .; d_gene: TRBD2; CDR3aa: CASSAGTSGTLYEQYF; CDR3nt: TGTGCCAGCAGCGCAGGGACTAGCGGAACGCTCTACGAGCAGTACTTC
j_gene: TRBJ1-1; v_gene: TRBV7-6; len: 16; abundance: .; d_gene: TRBD1; CDR3aa: CASSSPSGTGPTEAFF; CDR3nt: TGTGCCAGCAGCTCCCCATCAGGGACAGGACCCACTGAAGCTTTCTTT
j_gene: TRBJ1-4; v_gene: TRBV14; len: 14; abundance: .; d_gene: .; CDR3aa: CASSPGGRIEKLFF; CDR3nt: TGTGCCAGCAGCCCGGGGGGCAGGATTGAAAAACTGTTTTTT
j_gene: TRBJ1-2; v_gene: TRBV12-3/TRBV12-4; len: 13; abundance: .; d_gene: .; CDR3aa: CASSLEAGYGYTF; CDR3nt: TGTGCCAGCAGTTTAGAGGCGGGTTATGGCTACACCTTC
j_gene: TRBJ2-1; v_gene: TRBV6-4; len: 17; abundance: .; d_gene: TRBD1; CDR3aa: CATPGQGGSGGRYEQFF; CDR3nt: TGTGCCACCCCGGGACAGGGAGGATCGGGAGGTAGGTATGAGCAGTTCTTC
j_gene: TRBJ2-6; v_gene: TRBV19; len: 19; abundance: .; d_gene: TRBD1; CDR3aa: CASSTRRGTGGSGANVLTF; CDR3nt: TGTGCCAGTAGTACCCGCCGGGGGACAGGGGGCTCTGGGGCCAACGTCCTGACTTTC
j_gene: TRBJ2-3; v_gene: TRBV7-2; len: 14; abundance: .; d_gene: .; CDR3aa: CASSSQGRTDTQYF; CDR3nt: TGTGCCAGCAGCTCTCAGGGGCGCACAGATACGCAGTATTTT